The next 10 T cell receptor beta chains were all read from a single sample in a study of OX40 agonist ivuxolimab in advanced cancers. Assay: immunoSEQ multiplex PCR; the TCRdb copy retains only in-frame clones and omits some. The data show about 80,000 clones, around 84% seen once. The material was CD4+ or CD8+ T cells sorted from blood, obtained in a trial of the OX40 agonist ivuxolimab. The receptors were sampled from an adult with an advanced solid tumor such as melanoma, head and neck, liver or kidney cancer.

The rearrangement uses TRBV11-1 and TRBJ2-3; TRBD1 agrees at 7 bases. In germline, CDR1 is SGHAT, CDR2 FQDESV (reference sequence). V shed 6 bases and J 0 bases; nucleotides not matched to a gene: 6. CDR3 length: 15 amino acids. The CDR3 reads CASRSTGVSTDTQYF. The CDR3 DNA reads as TGTGCCAGCAGATCCACAGGGGTCAGCACAGATACGCAGTATTTT.

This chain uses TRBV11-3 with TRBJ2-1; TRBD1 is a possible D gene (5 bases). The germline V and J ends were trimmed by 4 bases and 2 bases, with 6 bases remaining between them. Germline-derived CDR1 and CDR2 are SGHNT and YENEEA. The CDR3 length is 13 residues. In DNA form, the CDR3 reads TGTGCCAGCAGCTCCAGGGCCTACAATGAGCAGTTCTTC. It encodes CASSSRAYNEQFF. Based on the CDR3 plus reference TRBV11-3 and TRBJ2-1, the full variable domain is EAGVVQSPRYKIIEKKQPVAFWCNPISGHNTLYWYLQNLGQGPELLIRYENEEAVDDSQLPKDRFSAERLKGVDSTLKIQPAELGDSAVYLCASSSRAYNEQFFGPGTRLTVL.

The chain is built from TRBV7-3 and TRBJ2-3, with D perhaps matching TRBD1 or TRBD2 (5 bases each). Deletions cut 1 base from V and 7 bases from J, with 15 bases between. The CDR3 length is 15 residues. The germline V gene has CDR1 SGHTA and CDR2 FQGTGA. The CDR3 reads CASSLMTQGANTQYF. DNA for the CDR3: TGTGCCAGCAGCTTAATGACCCAGGGAGCGAATACGCAGTATTTT.

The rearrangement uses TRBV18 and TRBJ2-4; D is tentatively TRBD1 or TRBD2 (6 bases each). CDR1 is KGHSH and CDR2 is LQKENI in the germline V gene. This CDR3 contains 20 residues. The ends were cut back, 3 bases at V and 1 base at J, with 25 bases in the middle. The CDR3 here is CASSPQGTQGLKGAKNIQYF. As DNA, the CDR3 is TGTGCCAGCTCACCGCAGGGGACTCAAGGTCTCAAGGGGGCCAAAAACATTCAGTACTTC.

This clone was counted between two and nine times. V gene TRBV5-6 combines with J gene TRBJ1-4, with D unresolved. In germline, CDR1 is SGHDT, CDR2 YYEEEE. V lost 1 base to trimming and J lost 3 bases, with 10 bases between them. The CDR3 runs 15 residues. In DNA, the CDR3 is TGTGCCAGCAGCTTGACGGGGTCAGCTAATGAAAAACTGTTTTTT. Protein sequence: CASSLTGSANEKLFF. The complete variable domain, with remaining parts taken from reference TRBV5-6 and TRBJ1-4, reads DAGVTQSPTHLIKTRGQQVTLRCSPKSGHDTVSWYQQALGQGPQFIFQYYEEEERQRGNFPDRFSGHQFPNYSSELNVNALLLGDSALYLCASSLTGSANEKLFFGSGTQLSVL.

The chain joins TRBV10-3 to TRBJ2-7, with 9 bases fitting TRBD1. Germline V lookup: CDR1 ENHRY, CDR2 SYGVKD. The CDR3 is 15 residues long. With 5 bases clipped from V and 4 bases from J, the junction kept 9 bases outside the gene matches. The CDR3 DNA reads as TGTGCCATCAGTACGGACAGGGGAACAGGTTACGAGCAGTACGTC. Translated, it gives CAISTDRGTGYEQYV.

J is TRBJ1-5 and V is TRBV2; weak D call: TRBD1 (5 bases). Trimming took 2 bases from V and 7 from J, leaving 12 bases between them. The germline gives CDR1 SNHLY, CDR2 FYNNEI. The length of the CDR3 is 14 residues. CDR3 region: CASSERVGDQPQHF. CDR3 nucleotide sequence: TGTGCCAGCAGTGAAAGGGTAGGGGACCAGCCCCAGCATTTT.

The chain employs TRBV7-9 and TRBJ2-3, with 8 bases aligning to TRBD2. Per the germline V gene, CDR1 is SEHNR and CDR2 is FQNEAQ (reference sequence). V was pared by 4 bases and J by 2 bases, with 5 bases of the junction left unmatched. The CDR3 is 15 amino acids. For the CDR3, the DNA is TGTGCCAGCAGCTCTAGCGGGCTACACACAGATACGCAGTATTTT. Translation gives CASSSSGLHTDTQYF.

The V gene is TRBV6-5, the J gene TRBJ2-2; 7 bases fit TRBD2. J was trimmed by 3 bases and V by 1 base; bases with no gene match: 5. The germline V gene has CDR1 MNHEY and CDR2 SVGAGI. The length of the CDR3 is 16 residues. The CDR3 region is CASSYWGSGDTGELFF. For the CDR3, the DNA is TGTGCCAGCAGTTACTGGGGGAGCGGGGACACCGGGGAGCTGTTTTTT.

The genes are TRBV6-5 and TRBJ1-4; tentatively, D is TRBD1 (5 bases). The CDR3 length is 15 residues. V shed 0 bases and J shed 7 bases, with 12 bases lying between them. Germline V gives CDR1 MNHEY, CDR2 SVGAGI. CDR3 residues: CASSYSGTEAEKLFF. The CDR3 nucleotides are TGTGCCAGCAGTTACTCGGGGACGGAGGCTGAAAAACTGTTTTTT.